The next 17 T cell receptor beta chains were all read from a single sample in a study of cytomegalovirus exposure and HLA in healthy donors. Assay used: immunoSEQ multiplex PCR; TCRdb lists only in-frame clones, some missing. Counted here are over 250,000 clones, roughly 90% occurring once; the ten biggest clones make up more than 0.9%. Sequenced sample: PBMCs. The receptors were sampled from a woman aged 30 to 39 in good health and CMV-seropositive.

This sequence joins TRBV2 and TRBJ1-4, with 9 bases identical to TRBD1. Germline trimming cut 6 bases from V and 0 bases from J; bases unmatched to any gene: 2. The CDR3 runs 15 residues. Germline V CDR1 and CDR2: SNHLY, FYNNEI. In DNA, the CDR3 is TGTGCCAGCAGACGACAGGGGGCAACTAATGAAAAACTGTTTTTT. This translates into CASRRQGATNEKLFF.

The V call is TRBV6-6, the J call TRBJ2-7; 7 nucleotides line up with TRBD2. The CDR3 runs 16 residues. V shed 4 bases and J 1 base; nucleotides not matched to a gene: 10. Germline loops: CDR1 MNHNY, CDR2 SVGAGI (reference sequence). The CDR3, as DNA: TGTGCCAGCAGTTCTCGCACTAGCGAGATGTCCTACGAGCAGTACTTC. It translates to CASSSRTSEMSYEQYF.

The chain employs TRBV4-3 and TRBJ2-7; TRBD1 might be the D (5 bases). CDR1 is LGHNA and CDR2 is YSLEER in the germline V gene. Trimming removed 4 bases at V and 0 bases at J, with 7 bases between. The length of the CDR3 is 13 residues. As DNA, the CDR3 is TGCGCCAGCAGCCCTGGACACTCCTACGAGCAGTACTTC. Protein product: CASSPGHSYEQYF.

J is TRBJ2-7 and V is TRBV7-9, with TRBD2 identical over 7 bases. The CDR3 has 15 amino acids. Germline CDR1 and CDR2: SEHNR and FQNEAQ (reference sequence). Losses at the gene ends were 2 bases for V and 6 bases for J; bases not matched to a gene: 10. DNA of the CDR3: TGTGCCAGCAGCTTAAGTGGCGGGAGCCCAGGCGAGCAGTACTTC. Translated, it gives CASSLSGGSPGEQYF.

This clone was picked up one time. In nucleotides, the CDR3 is TGTGCCAGCAGCTTATCCGGGACTTACGCTGGGACAGATACGCAGTATTTT. Residues: CASSLSGTYAGTDTQYF. This sequence joins TRBV7-3 and TRBJ2-3; perhaps TRBD2 as D (6 bases). Looked up from germline, CDR1 is SGHTA and CDR2 is FQGTGA. Trimming left V 2 bases short and J 3 bases short, with 18 bases between. The CDR3 has 17 residues.

The rearrangement uses TRBV6-1 and TRBJ2-7, with unresolved D. Germline lookup yields CDR1 MNHNS and CDR2 SASEGT. V lost 5 bases, J lost 1 base, and 15 bases lay in between. The CDR3 covers 15 residues. The CDR3 DNA is TGTGCCAGCAGTAAGAGTAGTGAGCTTTCCTACGAGCAGTACTTC. This gives the protein CASSKSSELSYEQYF.

This clone was seen just once. The chain employs TRBV7-2 and TRBJ2-7, with 10 nucleotides matching TRBD1. CDR3 length: 15 residues. The V and J ends lost 5 bases and 1 base, in that order; junction bases with no gene match: 5. Germline V CDR1 and CDR2: SGHTA, FQGNSA. This chain's CDR3 is CASSQRDRGSYEQYF. Written as DNA, the CDR3 is TGTGCCAGCAGCCAGAGGGACAGGGGATCCTACGAGCAGTACTTC.

This chain connects TRBV30 to TRBJ1-3; D remains ambiguous. V lost 3 bases, J lost 4 bases, and 10 bases lay in between. The CDR3 contains 13 residues. Germline assignment: CDR1 GTSNPN and CDR2 SVGIG (reference sequence). CDR3 sequence (DNA): TGTGCCTGGAGGCCGGGTTCGGGAAACACCATATATTTT. It translates to CAWRPGSGNTIYF. The variable domain in full, completed from reference TRBV30 and TRBJ1-3, reads SQTIHQWPATLVQPVGSPLSLECTVEGTSNPNLYWYRQAAGRGLQLLFYSVGIGQISSEVPQNLSASRPQDRQFILSSKKLLLSDSGFYLCAWRPGSGNTIYFGEGSWLTVV.

This clone was seen more than once but under ten times. The chain employs TRBV7-9 and TRBJ1-1; D is unresolved. Germline V gene lookup returns CDR1 SEHNR and CDR2 FQNEAQ (reference sequence). Trimming shortened V by 2 bases and J by 1 base, and 11 bases separated the two germline ends. This CDR3 is 15 amino acids long. CDR3 DNA sequence: TGTGCCAGCAGCTTAACCTCTGGAGGGAACACTGAAGCTTTCTTT. Amino acid sequence: CASSLTSGGNTEAFF. Supplemented by reference TRBV7-9 and TRBJ1-1, the full variable domain reads DTGVSQNPRHKITKRGQNVTFRCDPISEHNRLYWYRQTLGQGPEFLTYFQNEAQLEKSRLLSDRFSAERPKGSFSTLEIQRTEQGDSAMYLCASSLTSGGNTEAFFGQGTRLTVV.

On this clone itself: This sample includes further DNA sequences coding for the same CDR3. The chain is built from TRBV13 and TRBJ1-5; D remains unclear. The V end was cut by 0 bases, the J end by 4 bases, with 7 bases between. The length of the CDR3 is 14 residues. Germline CDR1 reads PRHDT; CDR2 reads FYEKMQ (reference sequence). In nucleotides, the CDR3 is TGTGCCAGCAGCTTAGGAGGGAGTAATCAGCCCCAGCATTTT. Residues: CASSLGGSNQPQHF.

The chain has TRBV5-1 and TRBJ1-2, with D perhaps matching TRBD1 (6 bases). Germline CDR1 reads SGHRS; CDR2 reads YFSETQ. V shed 0 bases and J shed 4 bases, with 10 bases lying between them. The CDR3 runs 14 residues. The CDR3 is CASSLAGGTYGYTF. As DNA, the CDR3 is TGCGCCAGCAGCTTGGCGGGGGGCACCTATGGCTACACCTTC.

CDR3 sequence reads: CASSRTSGNHEQYF. CDR3 sequence (DNA): TGTGCCAGCTCACGGACTAGCGGGAATCACGAGCAGTACTTC. The chain has TRBV18 and TRBJ2-7; 12 bases are shared with TRBD2. Germline lookup yields CDR1 KGHSH and CDR2 LQKENI. The CDR3 length is 14 residues. V shed 4 bases, J shed 5 bases, and the junction held 3 bases outside the gene matches.

V is TRBV27 and J is TRBJ2-7; possibly TRBD2 for D (5 bases). Germline CDR1 reads MNHEY; CDR2 reads SMNVEV (reference sequence). Deletions cut 6 bases from V and 2 bases from J, with 11 bases between. The CDR3 length is 13 residues. The chain's CDR3 is CASSTGYPYEQYF. The CDR3 nucleotides read TGTGCCAGCAGCACGGGGTACCCCTACGAGCAGTACTTC.

V is TRBV9 and J is TRBJ2-5; perhaps D is TRBD1 or TRBD2 (5 bases each). The length of the CDR3 is 17 residues. V lost 0 bases and J 0 bases, leaving 15 bases between the germline ends. From germline, CDR1 is SGDLS and CDR2 YYNGEE. The CDR3 DNA reads TGTGCCAGCAGCGTAGTTGGGGGTCCGCCCTACCAAGAGACCCAGTACTTC. The encoded protein is CASSVVGGPPYQETQYF. Looking up the rest from reference TRBV9 and TRBJ2-5 gives the full variable domain: DSGVTQTPKHLITATGQRVTLRCSPRSGDLSVYWYQQSLDQGLQFLIQYYNGEERAKGNILERFSAQQFPDLHSELNLSSLELGDSALYFCASSVVGGPPYQETQYFGPGTRLLVL.

This chain joins TRBV28 and TRBJ2-7; 7 bases line up with TRBD2. There are 16 residues in the CDR3. V shed 0 bases and J 0 bases; nucleotides not matched to a gene: 5. In germline, CDR1 is MDHEN, CDR2 SYDVKM. The CDR3 bases are TGTGCCAGCAGTTTATGGGTCGGGGGGACCTCCTACGAGCAGTACTTC. This codes for CASSLWVGGTSYEQYF.

The chain employs TRBV5-4 and TRBJ2-7; TRBD1 matches at 8 bases. The J segment lost 2 bases and the V segment lost 4 bases, leaving 8 bases of the junction unmatched. CDR1 and CDR2 from the germline V gene are SGHNT and YYREEE (reference sequence). CDR3 size: 15 residues. The CDR3 nucleotides are TGTGCCAGCAGCCTGCCGGGACAGGCCCCCTACGAGCAGTACTTC. This codes for CASSLPGQAPYEQYF.

The chain is built from TRBV6-1 and TRBJ1-1, with D perhaps TRBD1 (6 bases). The germline CDR1 and CDR2 sequences are MNHNS and SASEGT. CDR3 length equals 15 residues. V was cut by 2 bases and J by 5 bases, with 15 bases left in between. The CDR3 DNA follows: TGTGCCAGCAGTGAAAAAGGTACAGGGCAGACTGAAGCTTTCTTT. Its translation: CASSEKGTGQTEAFF.